These T cell receptor beta chains were read from a single sample in a study of control samples from healthy donors and cancer patients. TCRdb's copy holds only in-frame clones and misses some; the assay was immunoSEQ multiplex PCR. Here the sample spans about 130,000 clones, around 92% being singletons. The sequencing input was PBMCs. The receptors were gathered from a man at least 80 years old with head and neck cancer. The CDR3 runs from the conserved cysteine through the conserved F or W. The order of the fields is D gene, J gene, clone size, V gene, CDR3 DNA, CDR3 protein. A D gene is named only where the DNA matches it firmly. Only some rows state a clone size, as once, few, many or a class for expanded clones.

>TRBD1|TRBJ2-5|once|TRBV5-1
TGCGCCAGCAGCTTTCAGGGGGCTGAAGAGACCCAGTACTTC
CASSFQGAEETQYF
>NA|TRBJ1-4|few|TRBV6-5
TGTGCCAGCAGTTACTCAGGTGAAAAACTGTTTTTT
CASSYSGEKLFF
>TRBD2|TRBJ2-7|NA|TRBV18
TGTGCCAGCTCACCATCCGGGACTAGTTTTAACGAGCAGTACTTC
CASSPSGTSFNEQYF
>NA|TRBJ2-1|NA|TRBV11-2
TGTGCCAGCAGCTTAGTTCCGGGAAGCTCCTACAATGAGCAGTTCTTC
CASSLVPGSSYNEQFF
>NA|TRBJ2-1|NA|TRBV6-2/TRBV6-3
TGTGCCAGCAGCCTACCGTACAATGAGCAGTTCTTC
CASSLPYNEQFF
>NA|TRBJ1-1|once|TRBV6-5
TGTGCCAGCAGTTCCCAGATGAACACTGAAGCTTTCTTT
CASSSQMNTEAFF
>NA|TRBJ1-2|NA|TRBV19
TGTGCCAGTCATTACGGACAGTTCTATGGCTACACCTTC
CASHYGQFYGYTF
>NA|TRBJ1-1|NA|TRBV5-4
TGTGCCAGCAGCTTGATGGGAATGAACACTGAAGCTTTCTTT
CASSLMGMNTEAFF
>TRBD1|TRBJ1-1|NA|TRBV7-8
TGTGCCAGCAGCTTAATACAGGGGTCGGGCACTGAAGCTTTCTTT
CASSLIQGSGTEAFF
>NA|TRBJ1-1|NA|TRBV5-5
TGTGCCAGCAGAACAAACACTGAAGCTTTCTTT
CASRTNTEAFF
>NA|TRBJ2-1|NA|TRBV7-8
TGTGCCAGCAGCTTAGGGGAGAAGGATGAGCAGTTCTTC
CASSLGEKDEQFF
>NA|TRBJ2-3|NA|TRBV7-2
TGTGCCAGCAGCTTAAATGCAGATACGCAGTATTTT
CASSLNADTQYF
>NA|TRBJ1-1|NA|TRBV9
TGTGCCAGCAGCCCGCACAGCGTTTTGAACACTGAAGCTTTCTTT
CASSPHSVLNTEAFF
>NA|TRBJ1-5|NA|TRBV6-4
TGTGCGATAGGCGCGGACGGAGCTTATAGCAATCAGCCCCAGCATTTT
CAIGADGAYSNQPQHF
>TRBD2|TRBJ2-7|NA|TRBV19
TGTGCCAGTAGCCTTGCTAGCGGGAGTTTGTTCGGCGAGCAGTACTTC
CASSLASGSLFGEQYF
>NA|TRBJ1-2|NA|TRBV7-9
TGTGCCAGCAGCCCGACAGGTACCTATGGCTACACCTTC
CASSPTGTYGYTF
>NA|TRBJ1-5|NA|TRBV6-5
TGTGCCAGCAGGCGGGGGCCGGAACAGCCCCAGCATTTT
CASRRGPEQPQHF
>NA|TRBJ2-1|NA|TRBV5-1
TGCGCCAGCAGTGAGCAGGGGGGCTACAATGAGCAGTTCTTC
CASSEQGGYNEQFF
>NA|TRBJ1-3|NA|TRBV6-5
TGTGCCAGCAGTTTCGGGGGGGATGGAAACACCATATATTTT
CASSFGGDGNTIYF
>TRBD1|TRBJ1-6|NA|TRBV19
TGTGCCAGTAGTATAGATCTTCGGCCAGGGGGCCGATCTAATTCACCCCTCCACTTT
CASSIDLRPGGRSNSPLHF
>NA|TRBJ1-1|NA|TRBV7-9
TGTGCCAGCAGCTTTGGCAGCGATAGGAGGGGAAACACTGAAGCTTTCTTT
CASSFGSDRRGNTEAFF
>NA|TRBJ2-5|NA|TRBV3-1/TRBV3-2
TGTGCCAGCAGCCTCAGGGAGACCCAGTACTTC
CASSLRETQYF
>NA|TRBJ2-1|NA|TRBV11-2
TGTGCCAGCAACTCCGGCTGGGGGGGACAGAGGGAGCGAAATGAGCAGTTCTTC
CASNSGWGGQRERNEQFF
>NA|TRBJ1-4|NA|TRBV4-3
TGCGCCAGCAGCCTCAGAGGAGGGGGGGATGGTGAAAAACTGTTTTTT
CASSLRGGGDGEKLFF
>NA|TRBJ1-1|NA|TRBV19
TGTGCCAGTAGCCTGCGGGGGGGTGAAGCTTTCTTT
CASSLRGGEAFF
>NA|TRBJ2-3|NA|TRBV2
TGTGCCAGCAACCTTGCTGGCCCGGATACGCAGTATTTT
CASNLAGPDTQYF
>TRBD1|TRBJ1-4|NA|TRBV5-1
TGCGCCAGCAGCAGGGAACAGGGGGAAAAACTGTTTTTT
CASSREQGEKLFF
>TRBD1|TRBJ2-7|NA|TRBV7-2
TGTGCCAGCAGCTTAGATCCCCGGGACAGTACCTTACGAAGGTACTTC
CASSLDPRDSTLRRYF
>NA|TRBJ2-5|NA|TRBV11-3
TGTGCCAGCAGCTTCGGGGTGGGTGAGACCCAGTACTTC
CASSFGVGETQYF
>NA|TRBJ2-7|NA|TRBV19
TGTGCCAGTAGGCAGACAGGCGGCGCCTCCTACGAGCAGTACTTC
CASRQTGGASYEQYF
>TRBD1|TRBJ1-2|NA|TRBV28
TGTGCCAGCAGTGTCGCAGGGGGCTACTATGGCTACACCTTC
CASSVAGGYYGYTF
>TRBD1|TRBJ2-2|once|TRBV5-1
TGCGCCAGCAGCTTGCAGGGGGTGAACACCGGGGAGCTGTTTTTT
CASSLQGVNTGELFF
>NA|TRBJ2-1|NA|TRBV6-2/TRBV6-3
TGTGCCAGCAGTTACTCGTCTAACTACAATGAGCAGTTCTTC
CASSYSSNYNEQFF
>TRBD1|TRBJ1-3|NA|TRBV19
TGTGCCAGTACCCCGGGACAGTCTGGAAACACCATATATTTT
CASTPGQSGNTIYF
>NA|TRBJ2-1|once|TRBV5-1
TGCGCCAGCAGCGCCTTCCCGGGCCGCGTCGCCAATGAGCAGTTCTTC
CASSAFPGRVANEQFF
>NA|TRBJ2-5|NA|TRBV4-3
TGCGCCAGCAGCCAAGAAATAAGGGAGACCCAGTACTTC
CASSQEIRETQYF
>NA|TRBJ1-5|NA|TRBV6-5
TGTGCCAGCAGGAATCGGGACCCTAATCAGCCCCAGCATTTT
CASRNRDPNQPQHF
>NA|TRBJ1-4|NA|TRBV5-1
TGCGCCAGCAGCTTAGGACCTAATGAAAAACTGTTTTTT
CASSLGPNEKLFF
>NA|TRBJ1-2|NA|TRBV30
TGTGCCTGGAGTGTGGCCAGGGCCCTCTATGGCTACACCTTC
CAWSVARALYGYTF
>NA|TRBJ2-1|NA|TRBV7-2
TGTGCCAGCAGCTTATACGGCGGGCAAGGCCATGAGCAGTTCTTC
CASSLYGGQGHEQFF
>TRBD1|TRBJ1-5|NA|TRBV2
TGTGCCAGCAGGGCAACTACAGGGGTAGGTGAACAGCCCCAGCATTTT
CASRATTGVGEQPQHF
>NA|TRBJ2-5|NA|TRBV2
TGTGCCAGCAGTGAAGGACAGTTAGAGACCCAGTACTTC
CASSEGQLETQYF
>NA|TRBJ1-4|NA|TRBV6-5
TGTGCCAGCAGCCGGACGGCTAATGAAAAACTGTTTTTT
CASSRTANEKLFF
>NA|TRBJ2-2|once|TRBV9
TGTGCCAGCAGCGCCCACCCTACCGGGGAGCTGTTTTTT
CASSAHPTGELFF
>NA|TRBJ1-1|NA|TRBV5-6
TGTGCCAGCAGCGTGGGTACGGGGGGCCTGAACACTGAAGCTTTCTTT
CASSVGTGGLNTEAFF
>TRBD2|TRBJ2-7|NA|TRBV7-2
TGTGCCAGCAGCAAACGGACTAGCGGGTTTTCCTACGAGCAGTACTTC
CASSKRTSGFSYEQYF
>NA|TRBJ1-1|NA|TRBV9
TGTGCCAGCAGCGTAGACGGTCGGCTGGACACTGAAGCTTTCTTT
CASSVDGRLDTEAFF
>NA|TRBJ2-1|NA|TRBV19
TGTGCCAGTAGTTCCGGACCTTACAATGAGCAGTTCTTC
CASSSGPYNEQFF
>NA|TRBJ2-7|NA|TRBV5-1
TGCGCCAGCAGCTTGGGTCAATCCTCCTACGAGCAGTACTTC
CASSLGQSSYEQYF
>NA|TRBJ2-7|NA|TRBV19
TGTGCCAGTAGTATCGCAGGGGCCTCCTACGAGCAGTACTTC
CASSIAGASYEQYF
>NA|TRBJ1-6|NA|TRBV19
TGTGCCAGTAGTTTAAGAAATTCACCCCTCCACTTT
CASSLRNSPLHF
>NA|TRBJ2-7|NA|TRBV7-9
TGTGCCAGCAGCGGGATGAAGTCCTACGAGCAGTACTTC
CASSGMKSYEQYF
>TRBD1|TRBJ1-2|NA|TRBV5-6
TGTGCCAGCAGCTTGGGACAGGGAGGAAACTATGGCTACACCTTC
CASSLGQGGNYGYTF
>NA|TRBJ2-5|NA|TRBV5-1
TGCGCCAGCAGCTTGAGGGGGGGCCCCGGCAACCAAGAGACCCAGTACTTC
CASSLRGGPGNQETQYF
>TRBD1|TRBJ1-3|NA|TRBV2
TGTGCCAGCATACCGGGGACAGGGGCCGGAAACACCATATATTTT
CASIPGTGAGNTIYF
>TRBD1|TRBJ2-2|NA|TRBV5-1
TGCGCCAGCAGCCCGGACAGGGCCACCGGGGAGCTGTTTTTT
CASSPDRATGELFF
>NA|TRBJ1-3|NA|TRBV7-9
TGTGCCAGCAGCCTCAGGGAGAGCTCTGGAAACACCATATATTTT
CASSLRESSGNTIYF
>TRBD1|TRBJ2-1|NA|TRBV7-8
TGTGCCAGCAGCTTCAACAGGGGACCCAATGAGCAGTTCTTC
CASSFNRGPNEQFF
>NA|TRBJ1-3|NA|TRBV7-8
TGTGCCAGCAGCTTAGGACGACAGCGAAACACCATATATTTT
CASSLGRQRNTIYF